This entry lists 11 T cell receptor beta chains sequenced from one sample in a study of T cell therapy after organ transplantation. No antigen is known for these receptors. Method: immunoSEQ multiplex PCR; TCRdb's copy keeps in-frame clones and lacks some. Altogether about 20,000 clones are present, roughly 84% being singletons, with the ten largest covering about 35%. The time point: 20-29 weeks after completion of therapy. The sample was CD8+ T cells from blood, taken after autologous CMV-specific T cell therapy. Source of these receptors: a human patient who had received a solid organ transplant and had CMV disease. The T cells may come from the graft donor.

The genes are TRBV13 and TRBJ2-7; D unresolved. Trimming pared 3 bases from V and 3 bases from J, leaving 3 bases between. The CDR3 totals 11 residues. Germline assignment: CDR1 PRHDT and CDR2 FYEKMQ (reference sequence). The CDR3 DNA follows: TGTGCCAGCAGCTTCGACTACGAGCAGTACTTC. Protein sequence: CASSFDYEQYF. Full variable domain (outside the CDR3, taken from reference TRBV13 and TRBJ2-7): AAGVIQSPRHLIKEKRETATLKCYPIPRHDTVYWYQQGPGQDPQFLISFYEKMQSDKGSIPDRFSAQQFSDYHSELNMSSLELGDSALYFCASSFDYEQYFGPGTRLTVT.

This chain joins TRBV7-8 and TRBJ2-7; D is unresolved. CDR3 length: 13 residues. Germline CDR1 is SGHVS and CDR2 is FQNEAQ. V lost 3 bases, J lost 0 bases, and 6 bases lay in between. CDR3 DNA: TGTGCCAGCAGCTTGGCCGTCTCCTACGAGCAGTACTTC. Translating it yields CASSLAVSYEQYF.

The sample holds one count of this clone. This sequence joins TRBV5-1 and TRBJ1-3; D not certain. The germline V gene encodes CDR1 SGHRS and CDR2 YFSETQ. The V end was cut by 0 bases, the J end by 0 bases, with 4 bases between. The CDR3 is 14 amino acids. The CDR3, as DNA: TGCGCCAGCAGCTTGGACGTCTCTGGAAACACCATATATTTT. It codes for CASSLDVSGNTIYF.

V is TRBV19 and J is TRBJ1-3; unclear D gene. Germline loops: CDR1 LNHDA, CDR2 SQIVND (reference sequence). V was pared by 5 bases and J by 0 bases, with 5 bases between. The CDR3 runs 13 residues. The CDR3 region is CASSWVSGNTIYF. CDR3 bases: TGTGCCAGTAGTTGGGTCTCTGGAAACACCATATATTTT.

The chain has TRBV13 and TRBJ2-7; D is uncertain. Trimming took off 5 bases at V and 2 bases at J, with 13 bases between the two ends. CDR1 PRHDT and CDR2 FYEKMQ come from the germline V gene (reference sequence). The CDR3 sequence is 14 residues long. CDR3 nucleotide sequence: TGTGCCAGCAGCCCCCGCCTAGAAGCCTACGAGCAGTACTTC. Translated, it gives CASSPRLEAYEQYF.

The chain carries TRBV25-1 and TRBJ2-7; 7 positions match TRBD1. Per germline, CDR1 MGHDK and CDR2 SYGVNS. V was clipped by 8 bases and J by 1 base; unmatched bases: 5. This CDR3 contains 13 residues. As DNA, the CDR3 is TGTGCCAGCCTTCAGGGGGATTCCTACGAGCAGTACTTC. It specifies CASLQGDSYEQYF.

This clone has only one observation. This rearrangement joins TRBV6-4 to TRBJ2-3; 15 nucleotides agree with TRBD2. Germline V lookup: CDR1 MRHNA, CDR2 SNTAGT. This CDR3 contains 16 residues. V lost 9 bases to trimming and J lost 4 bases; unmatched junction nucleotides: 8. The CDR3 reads CARTGLAGGPPDTQYF. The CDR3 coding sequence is TGTGCCAGAACTGGACTAGCGGGGGGGCCCCCAGATACGCAGTATTTT.

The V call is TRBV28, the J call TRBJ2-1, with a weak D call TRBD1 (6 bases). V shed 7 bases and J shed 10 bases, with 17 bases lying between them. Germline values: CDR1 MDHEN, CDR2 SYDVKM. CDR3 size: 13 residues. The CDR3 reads CASIMDSFGEQFF. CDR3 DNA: TGTGCCAGCATTATGGACAGCTTCGGGGAGCAGTTCTTC.

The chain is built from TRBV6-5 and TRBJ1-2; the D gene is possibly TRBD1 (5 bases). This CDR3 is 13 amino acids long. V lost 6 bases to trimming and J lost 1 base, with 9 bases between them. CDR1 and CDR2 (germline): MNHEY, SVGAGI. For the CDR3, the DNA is TGTGCCAGCAGCGGGACGGTTAACTATGGCTACACCTTC. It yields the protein CASSGTVNYGYTF.

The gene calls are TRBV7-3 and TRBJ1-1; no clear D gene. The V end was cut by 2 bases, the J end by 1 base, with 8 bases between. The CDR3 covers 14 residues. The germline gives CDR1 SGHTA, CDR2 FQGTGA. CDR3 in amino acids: CASSLYAGNTEAFF. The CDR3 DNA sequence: TGTGCCAGCAGCTTATATGCAGGGAACACTGAAGCTTTCTTT. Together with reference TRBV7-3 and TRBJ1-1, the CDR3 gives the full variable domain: GAGVSQTPSNKVTEKGKYVELRCDPISGHTALYWYRQSLGQGPEFLIYFQGTGAADDSGLPNDRFFAVRPEGSVSTLKIQRTERGDSAVYLCASSLYAGNTEAFFGQGTRLTVV.

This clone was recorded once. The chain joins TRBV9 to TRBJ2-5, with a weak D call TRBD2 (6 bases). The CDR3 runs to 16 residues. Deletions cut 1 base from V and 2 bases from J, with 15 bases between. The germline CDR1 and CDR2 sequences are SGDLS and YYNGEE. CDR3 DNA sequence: TGTGCCAGCAGCGTAACGGACGGGAGACCTCAAGAGACCCAGTACTTC. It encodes CASSVTDGRPQETQYF.